The next 23 T cell receptor beta chains were all read from a single sample in a study of blood T cell repertoires in COVID-19. Produced via immunoSEQ multiplex PCR; TCRdb's table is partial and in-frame only. In the table there are hundreds of thousands of clones, 85% to 90% of which are singletons. Sequences were obtained from PBMCs or T cells enriched from blood (not recorded which). Receptors were obtained from a man in his forties who had recovered from COVID-19.

This clone was seen once. The genes are TRBV28 and TRBJ1-5, with 9 bases matching TRBD1. Trimming took 7 bases from V and 6 from J; bases not matched to a gene: 13. The CDR3 length is 16 residues. From germline, CDR1 is MDHEN and CDR2 SYDVKM. DNA for the CDR3: TGTGCCAGCACCTTTAGGACAGGGGCTTATAGTCAGCCCCAGCATTTT. Translating it yields CASTFRTGAYSQPQHF. Drawing the rest from reference TRBV28 and TRBJ1-5, the complete variable domain is DVKVTQSSRYLVKRTGEKVFLECVQDMDHENMFWYRQDPGLGLRLIYFSYDVKMKEKGDIPEGYSVSREKKERFSLILESASTNQTSMYLCASTFRTGAYSQPQHFGDGTRLSIL.

This CDR3 is CASSPLRQPQHF. CDR3 coding DNA: TGTGCCAGCAGCCCATTACGGCAGCCCCAGCATTTT. The chain employs TRBV28 and TRBJ1-5; no clear D gene. The CDR3 is made up of 12 amino acids. The germline V and J ends were trimmed by 6 bases and 7 bases, with 10 bases remaining between them. Germline CDR1 and CDR2: MDHEN and SYDVKM.

The V call is TRBV19, the J call TRBJ1-5; TRBD1 aligns across 8 bases. This CDR3 spans 15 amino acids. V was clipped by 1 base and J by 7 bases; unmatched bases: 6. CDR1 is LNHDA and CDR2 is SQIVND in the germline V gene (reference sequence). The CDR3 coding sequence is TGTGCCAGTAGTATAGTGGTGACAGGGGACCAGCCCCAGCATTTT. Its protein is CASSIVVTGDQPQHF.

This chain connects TRBV7-2 to TRBJ1-4; no firm D call. V lost 3 bases and J 5 bases, leaving 10 bases between the germline ends. Per the germline V gene, CDR1 is SGHTA and CDR2 is FQGNSA. The length of the CDR3 is 14 residues. CDR3 amino acids: CASSLGAPNEKLFF. The CDR3 DNA is TGTGCCAGCAGCTTGGGAGCACCGAATGAAAAACTGTTTTTT.

This clone is a singleton in its sample. The chain joins TRBV28 to TRBJ2-7; 8 nucleotides match TRBD1. The CDR3 totals 14 residues. V lost 4 bases and J lost 4; bases outside the gene matches: 6. In germline, CDR1 is MDHEN, CDR2 SYDVKM. This CDR3 reads CASSSRTGRYEQYF. DNA of the CDR3: TGTGCCAGCAGTTCGAGGACAGGGCGGTACGAGCAGTACTTC.

This rearrangement joins TRBV15 to TRBJ2-7; D possibly corresponds to TRBD2 (6 bases). The CDR3 loop spans 15 amino acids. CDR1 is LNHNV, CDR2 YYDKDF, per germline (reference sequence). The V and J ends lost 5 bases and 0 bases respectively, with 14 bases between them. The CDR3 sequence is CATSEWRGTSYEQYF. CDR3 sequence (DNA): TGTGCCACCAGCGAGTGGAGGGGAACCTCCTACGAGCAGTACTTC. Using reference TRBV15 and TRBJ2-7 for the parts outside the CDR3, the full variable domain is DAMVIQNPRYQVTQFGKPVTLSCSQTLNHNVMYWYQQKSSQAPKLLFHYYDKDFNNEADTPDNFQSRRPNTSFCFLDIRSPGLGDTAMYLCATSEWRGTSYEQYFGPGTRLTVT.

The count of this clone is one. The chain couples TRBV20-1 to TRBJ2-1, with D unclear. Germline lookup yields CDR1 DFQATT and CDR2 SNEGSKA (reference sequence). The CDR3 is 12 residues long. Trimming stripped 3 bases from V and 10 bases from J, with 13 bases between. CDR3 bases: TGCAGTGCTAGTTTGCCAGCGCGGGAGCAGTTCTTC. This translates into CSASLPAREQFF.

V gene TRBV4-2 combines with J gene TRBJ2-5; TRBD2 is a possible D gene (5 bases). The CDR3 spans 14 residues. V was pared by 0 bases and J by 2 bases, with 7 bases between. CDR1 and CDR2 from the germline V gene are LGHNA and YNFKEQ. The CDR3 DNA sequence: TGTGCCAGCAGCCAAGATCGGGAACAAGAGACCCAGTACTTC. Translating it yields CASSQDREQETQYF.

The genes are TRBV28 and TRBJ2-7, with D possibly matching TRBD1 (6 bases). The CDR3 totals 15 residues. The V end lost 2 bases, the J end lost 0 bases, and 11 bases lay between the germline ends. Germline values: CDR1 MDHEN, CDR2 SYDVKM. The CDR3 nucleotides read TGTGCCAGCAGTTTAACGGCACAGGGCTCCTACGAGCAGTACTTC. It codes for CASSLTAQGSYEQYF.

In its sample, this clone was seen once. This chain connects TRBV5-1 to TRBJ2-7, with D unresolved. V shed 4 bases and J shed 0 bases, with 8 bases lying between them. The germline CDR1 and CDR2 sequences are SGHRS and YFSETQ. The CDR3 has 13 residues. As DNA, the CDR3 is TGCGCCAGCAGCGCTGCGTTCTCCTACGAGCAGTACTTC. It encodes CASSAAFSYEQYF.

Points on this clone: This CDR3 is also generated by other DNA sequences in the sample. The chain carries TRBV30 and TRBJ1-2; 7 bases match TRBD1. J was trimmed by 8 bases and V by 2 bases; bases with no gene match: 2. The germline V gene has CDR1 GTSNPN and CDR2 SVGIG (reference sequence). The CDR3 consists of 11 residues. The CDR3 coding sequence is TGTGCCTGGAGTTTAGGGGGCGGCTACACCTTC. It codes for CAWSLGGGYTF. Variable domain in full (rest from reference TRBV30 and TRBJ1-2): SQTIHQWPATLVQPVGSPLSLECTVEGTSNPNLYWYRQAAGRGLQLLFYSVGIGQISSEVPQNLSASRPQDRQFILSSKKLLLSDSGFYLCAWSLGGGYTFGSGTRLTVV.

For this clone: This sample also contains other DNA sequences that code for the same CDR3. As DNA, the CDR3 is TGTGCCAGCTCACCCGGGGTCTCCTACGAGCAGTACTTC. It translates to CASSPGVSYEQYF. The chain uses TRBV18 and TRBJ2-7; a weak D match, TRBD2 (5 bases). The V and J ends lost 3 bases and 0 bases respectively, with 6 bases between them. The CDR3 has 13 amino acids. The germline CDR1 and CDR2 sequences are KGHSH and LQKENI.

This clone showed up just a few times. The V call is TRBV5-8, the J call TRBJ1-5; 9 bases align to TRBD1. The CDR3 has 15 residues. V was pared by 2 bases and J by 2 bases, with 2 bases of the junction left unmatched. CDR1 and CDR2 (germline): SGHTS, YDEGEE. DNA for the CDR3: TGTGCCAGCAGCTTCCGGGACAGGGGCAATCAGCCCCAGCATTTT. Translation: CASSFRDRGNQPQHF.

CDR3 nucleotide sequence: TGTGCCAGCAGCCAGAGAATAGGGGGCAACTATGGCTACACCTTC. Translating gives CASSQRIGGNYGYTF. This chain connects TRBV28 to TRBJ1-2; 7 positions agree with TRBD1. The CDR3 is 15 amino acids. Germline CDR1 is MDHEN and CDR2 is SYDVKM. Trimming cost V 6 bases and J 2 bases; bases outside gene matches: 9.

The rearrangement uses TRBV6-2 or TRBV6-3 and TRBJ2-3; 7 bases line up with TRBD2. This CDR3 is 16 amino acids long. Trimming removed 4 bases from V and 5 bases from J; junction bases left unmatched: 12. Germline V gives CDR1 MNHEY, CDR2 SVGEGT. CDR3 protein: CASSSPSRGRVDTQYF. CDR3 bases: TGTGCCAGCAGTTCCCCTTCGCGGGGGAGGGTAGATACGCAGTATTTT.

V and J are TRBV28 and TRBJ2-3, with a possible D match to TRBD2 (6 bases). Trimming took off 7 bases at V and 0 bases at J, with 11 bases between the two ends. In germline, CDR1 is MDHEN, CDR2 SYDVKM. CDR3 length equals 14 residues. CDR3 sequence: CASKAGTSTDTQYF. CDR3 nucleotides: TGTGCCAGCAAGGCGGGGACCAGCACAGATACGCAGTATTTT.

As DNA, the CDR3 is TGCGCCAGCAGCTTACTAAGATCCGATGAGCAGTTCTTC. Its protein is CASSLLRSDEQFF. This chain uses TRBV5-1 with TRBJ2-1; D gene unclear. The V and J ends lost 2 bases and 8 bases respectively, with 11 bases between them. This CDR3 comprises 13 residues. Germline V lookup: CDR1 SGHRS, CDR2 YFSETQ. The full variable domain, rest sourced from reference TRBV5-1 and TRBJ2-1, is KAGVTQTPRYLIKTRGQQVTLSCSPISGHRSVSWYQQTPGQGLQFLFEYFSETQRNKGNFPGRFSGRQFSNSRSEMNVSTLELGDSALYLCASSLLRSDEQFFGPGTRLTVL.

The chain recombines TRBV19 with TRBJ2-3; no firm D call. V was pared by 3 bases and J by 3 bases, with 16 bases between. Looked up from germline, CDR1 is LNHDA and CDR2 is SQIVND (reference sequence). There are 16 residues in the CDR3. CDR3 sequence (DNA): TGTGCCAGTAGTATGTATACCGCCACTTCGACAGATACGCAGTATTTT. This codes for CASSMYTATSTDTQYF.

This chain joins TRBV6-5 and TRBJ1-3; a weak D match, TRBD1 (6 bases). The CDR3 has 16 amino acids. V dropped 2 bases and J dropped 0 bases, with 11 bases sitting between them. In germline, CDR1 is MNHEY, CDR2 SVGAGI. CDR3 sequence: CASSYGQHYSGNTIYF. CDR3 DNA sequence: TGTGCCAGCAGTTACGGACAGCATTACTCTGGAAACACCATATATTTT.

V and J are TRBV19 and TRBJ1-2; D call uncertain. The CDR3 is made up of 13 amino acids. V was cut by 6 bases and J by 0 bases, with 8 bases left in between. Germline-derived CDR1 and CDR2 are LNHDA and SQIVND (reference sequence). The CDR3 loop reads CASRPGTNYGYTF. DNA for the CDR3: TGTGCCAGTAGGCCCGGGACTAACTATGGCTACACCTTC.

V usage is TRBV28 and J usage is TRBJ1-1, with D unresolved. The CDR3 sequence is 13 residues long. V lost 7 bases, J lost 1 base, and 10 bases lay in between. Looked up from germline, CDR1 is MDHEN and CDR2 is SYDVKM. In nucleotides, the CDR3 is TGTGCCAGCACGGCGGTAGGGAACACTGAAGCTTTCTTT. This encodes CASTAVGNTEAFF. Full variable domain (missing parts from reference TRBV28 and TRBJ1-1): DVKVTQSSRYLVKRTGEKVFLECVQDMDHENMFWYRQDPGLGLRLIYFSYDVKMKEKGDIPEGYSVSREKKERFSLILESASTNQTSMYLCASTAVGNTEAFFGQGTRLTVV.

This chain uses TRBV27 with TRBJ2-3; 9 nucleotides match TRBD2. Germline CDR1 MNHEY, CDR2 SMNVEV (reference sequence). Losses at the gene ends were 3 bases for V and 2 bases for J; bases not matched to a gene: 3. The CDR3 has 15 amino acids. The CDR3 loop reads CASSFRGGDTDTQYF. CDR3 nucleotide sequence: TGTGCCAGCAGTTTCCGCGGGGGGGACACAGATACGCAGTATTTT.

The CDR3, as DNA: TGCGCCAGCAGCCAAAACAGGGCCGCGGGGCCCCAGCATTTT. As protein: CASSQNRAAGPQHF. The rearrangement joins TRBV4-3 to TRBJ1-5; D perhaps matches TRBD1 (6 bases). The CDR3 consists of 14 residues. Germline CDR1 reads LGHNA; CDR2 reads YSLEER. The germline V and J ends were trimmed by 2 bases and 9 bases, with 14 bases remaining between them.